This TCR beta chain was obtained from a study of T cell repertoires in cytomegalovirus infection. Comments on this clonotype: Its matching antigen is unknown.

The junction had 5 bases not matched to a gene; V was cut back by 1 base and J by 7 bases. Germline V gene lookup returns CDR1 SGHAT and CDR2 FQNNGV. The CDR3 totals 16 residues. Study conclusions and caveats: Ex vivo, HLA-C-restricted CMV-specific TCR beta clonotypes prevailed over the rest of the response.

TCRdb itself ran the reads through MiXCR, one entry per CDR3 protein. The sample has around 360,000 distinct CDR3 sequences; approximately 35% are singletons. This TCR came from a human donor in good health (CMV status not recorded). Some clones in this sample may be carry-over from other donors' samples. Sample: cultured PBMCs, taken from culture after CMV antigen stimulation. This chain connects TRBV11-2 to TRBJ1-6; 9 bases match TRBD1. The CDR3 sequence: CASSLVIGTGNSPLHF. The CDR3 coding sequence is TGTGCCAGCAGCTTAGTAATTGGGACAGGGAATTCACCCCTCCACTTT. Together with reference TRBV11-2 and TRBJ1-6, the CDR3 gives the full variable domain: EAGVAQSPRYKIIEKRQSVAFWCNPISGHATLYWYQQILGQGPKLLIQFQNNGVVDDSQLPKDRFSAERLKGVDSTLKIQPAKLEDSAVYLCASSLVIGTGNSPLHFGNGTRLTVT.